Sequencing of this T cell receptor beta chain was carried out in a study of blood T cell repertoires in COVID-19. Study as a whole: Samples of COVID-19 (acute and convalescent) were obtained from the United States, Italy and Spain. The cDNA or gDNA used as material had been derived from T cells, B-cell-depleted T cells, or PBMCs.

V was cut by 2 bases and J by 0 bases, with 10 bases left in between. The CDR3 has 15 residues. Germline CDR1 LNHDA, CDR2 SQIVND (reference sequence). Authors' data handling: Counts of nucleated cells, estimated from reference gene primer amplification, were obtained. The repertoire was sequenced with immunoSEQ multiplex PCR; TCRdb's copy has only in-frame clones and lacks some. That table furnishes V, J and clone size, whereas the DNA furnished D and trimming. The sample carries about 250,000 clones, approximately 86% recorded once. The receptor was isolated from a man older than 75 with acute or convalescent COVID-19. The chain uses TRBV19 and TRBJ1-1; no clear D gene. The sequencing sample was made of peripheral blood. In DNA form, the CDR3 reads TGTGCCAGTAGTATACGGCCGGGGATGAACACTGAAGCTTTCTTT. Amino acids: CASSIRPGMNTEAFF.